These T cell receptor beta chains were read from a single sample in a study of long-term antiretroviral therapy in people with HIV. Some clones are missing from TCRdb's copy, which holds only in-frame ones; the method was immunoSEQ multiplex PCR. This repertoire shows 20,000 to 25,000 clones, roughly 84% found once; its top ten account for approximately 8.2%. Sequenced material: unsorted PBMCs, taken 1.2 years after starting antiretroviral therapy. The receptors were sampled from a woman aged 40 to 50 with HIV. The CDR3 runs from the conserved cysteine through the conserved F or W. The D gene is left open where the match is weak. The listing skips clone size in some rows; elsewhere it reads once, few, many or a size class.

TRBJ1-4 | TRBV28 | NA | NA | TGTGCCAGCAGTTTCCAAGGGACTAACAATGAAAAACTGTTTTTT | CASSFQGTNNEKLFF
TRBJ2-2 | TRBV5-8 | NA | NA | TGTGCCAGCAGCTTTCAGGGAAGTGGCGGGGAGCTGTTTTTT | CASSFQGSGGELFF
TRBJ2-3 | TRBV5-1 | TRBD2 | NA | TGCGCCAGCAGCTTAGCTAGCGGGATTACAGATACGCAGTATTTT | CASSLASGITDTQYF
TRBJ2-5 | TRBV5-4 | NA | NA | TGTGCCAGCAGCTTCGGAGGCGCTGATACCCAAGAGACCCAGTACTTC | CASSFGGADTQETQYF
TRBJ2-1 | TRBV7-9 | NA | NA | TGTGCCAGCAGCTCCGGGGGAACAAGCCAGTTCTTC | CASSSGGTSQFF
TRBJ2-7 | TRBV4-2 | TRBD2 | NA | TGTGCCAGCAGCCAAGCGTCTAGCGGGAGCTGGGACTACGAGCAGTACTTC | CASSQASSGSWDYEQYF
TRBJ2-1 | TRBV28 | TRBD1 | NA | TGTGCCAGCAGATCCGGGACAGGGGGATACAATGAGCAGTTCTTC | CASRSGTGGYNEQFF
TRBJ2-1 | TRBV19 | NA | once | TGTGCCAGTAGTATTCGGTTCTCGGGGTACAATGAGCAGTTCTTC | CASSIRFSGYNEQFF
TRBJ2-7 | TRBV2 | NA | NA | TGTGCCAGCAGCGCGGACGCATACTCCTACGAGCAGTACTTC | CASSADAYSYEQYF
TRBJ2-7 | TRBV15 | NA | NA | TGTGCCACTGGGGAGGTATTAAGGGACGAGCAGTACTTC | CATGEVLRDEQYF
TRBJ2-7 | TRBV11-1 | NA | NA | TGTGCCAGCAGCCCTTCCTTGGGCTCCTACGAGCAGTACTTC | CASSPSLGSYEQYF
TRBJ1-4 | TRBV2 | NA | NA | TGTGCCAGTCGGAGGGCTGAAAAACTGTTTTTT | CASRRAEKLFF
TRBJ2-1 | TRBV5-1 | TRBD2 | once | TGCGCCAGCAGCTTGGGGGGACTAGCGTTACAAGGGTACTACAATGAGCAGTTCTTC | CASSLGGLALQGYYNEQFF